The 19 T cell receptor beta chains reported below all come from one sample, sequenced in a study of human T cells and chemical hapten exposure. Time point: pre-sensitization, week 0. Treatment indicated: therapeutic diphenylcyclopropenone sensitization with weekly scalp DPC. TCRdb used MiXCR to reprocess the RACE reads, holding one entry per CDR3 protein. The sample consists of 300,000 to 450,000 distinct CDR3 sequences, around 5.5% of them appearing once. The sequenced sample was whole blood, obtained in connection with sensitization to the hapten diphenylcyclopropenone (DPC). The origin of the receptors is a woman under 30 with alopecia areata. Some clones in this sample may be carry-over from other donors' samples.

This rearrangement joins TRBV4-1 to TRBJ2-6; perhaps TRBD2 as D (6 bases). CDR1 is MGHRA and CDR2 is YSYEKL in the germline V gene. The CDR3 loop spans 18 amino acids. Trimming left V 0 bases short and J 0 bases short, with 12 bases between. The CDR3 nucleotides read TGCGCCAGCAGCCAAGATGAGGAGGGTTCCTCTGGGGCCAACGTCCTGACTTTC. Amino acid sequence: CASSQDEEGSSGANVLTF.

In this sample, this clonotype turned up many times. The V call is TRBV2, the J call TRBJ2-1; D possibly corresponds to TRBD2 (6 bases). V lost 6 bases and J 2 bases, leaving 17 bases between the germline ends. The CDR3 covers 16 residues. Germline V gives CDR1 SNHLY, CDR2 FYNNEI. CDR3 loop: CASRARWRVPYNEQFF. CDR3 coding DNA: TGTGCCAGCAGGGCCCGGTGGAGGGTCCCCTACAATGAGCAGTTCTTC.

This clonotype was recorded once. CDR3 amino acids: CASSVGLAGTSTDTQYF. CDR3 bases: TGTGCCAGCAGTGTGGGACTAGCGGGGACTAGCACAGATACGCAGTATTTT. The J gene is TRBJ2-3, the V gene TRBV6-1; 13 bases fit TRBD2. The V segment lost 4 bases and the J segment 0 bases; nucleotides outside the gene matches: 4. CDR3 length equals 17 residues. Germline loops: CDR1 MNHNS, CDR2 SASEGT.

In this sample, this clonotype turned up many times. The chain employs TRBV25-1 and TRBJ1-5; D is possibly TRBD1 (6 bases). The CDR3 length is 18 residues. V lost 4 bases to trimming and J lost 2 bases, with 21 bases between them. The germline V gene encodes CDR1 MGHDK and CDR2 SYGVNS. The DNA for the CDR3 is TGTGCCAGCAGTGTGCCAACAGGGTTGAGAGGGGGCAATCAGCCCCAGCATTTT. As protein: CASSVPTGLRGGNQPQHF.

The CDR3 DNA reads as TGTGCCAGCAGCCACGTAGCCGTTAACTACAATGAGCAGTTCTTC. Amino acid sequence: CASSHVAVNYNEQFF. This sequence joins TRBV16 and TRBJ2-1; unclear D gene. Per the germline V gene, CDR1 is KGHSY and CDR2 is FQNENV. The CDR3 is 15 residues long. V was pared by 3 bases and J by 3 bases, with 12 bases between.

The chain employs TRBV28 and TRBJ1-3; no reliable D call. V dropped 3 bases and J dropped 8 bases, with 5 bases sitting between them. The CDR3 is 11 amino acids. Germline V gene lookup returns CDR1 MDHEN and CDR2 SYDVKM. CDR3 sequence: CASSFVDTIYF. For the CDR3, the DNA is TGTGCCAGCAGTTTTGTGGACACCATATATTTT. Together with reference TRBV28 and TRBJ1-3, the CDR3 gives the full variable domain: DVKVTQSSRYLVKRTGEKVFLECVQDMDHENMFWYRQDPGLGLRLIYFSYDVKMKEKGDIPEGYSVSREKKERFSLILESASTNQTSMYLCASSFVDTIYFGEGSWLTVV.

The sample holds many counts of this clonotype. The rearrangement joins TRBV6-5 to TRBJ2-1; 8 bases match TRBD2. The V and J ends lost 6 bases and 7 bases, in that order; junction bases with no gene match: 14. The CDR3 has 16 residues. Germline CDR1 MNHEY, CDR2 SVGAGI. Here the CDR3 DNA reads TGTGCCAGCAGCCGGGGGGGACTAGTGATTGAAAATGAGCAGTTCTTC. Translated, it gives CASSRGGLVIENEQFF.

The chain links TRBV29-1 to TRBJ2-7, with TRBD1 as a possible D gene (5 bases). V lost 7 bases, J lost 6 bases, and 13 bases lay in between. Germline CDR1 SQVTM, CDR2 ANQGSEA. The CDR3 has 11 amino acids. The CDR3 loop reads CSAHARAEQYF. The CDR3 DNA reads TGCAGCGCCCACGCCAGGGCCGAGCAGTACTTC.

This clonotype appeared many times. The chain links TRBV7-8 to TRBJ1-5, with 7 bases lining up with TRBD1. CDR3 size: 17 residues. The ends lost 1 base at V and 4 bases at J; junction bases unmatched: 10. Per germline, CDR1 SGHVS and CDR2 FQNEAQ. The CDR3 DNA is TGTGCCAGCAGCTTAGGGAATCCGGGACAGAGGAATCAGCCCCAGCATTTT. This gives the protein CASSLGNPGQRNQPQHF.

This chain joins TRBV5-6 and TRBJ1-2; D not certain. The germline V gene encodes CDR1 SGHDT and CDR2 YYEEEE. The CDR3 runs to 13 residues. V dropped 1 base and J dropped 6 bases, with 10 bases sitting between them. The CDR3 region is CASSLPTIDGYTF. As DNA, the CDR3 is TGTGCCAGCAGCTTGCCGACGATTGATGGCTACACCTTC.

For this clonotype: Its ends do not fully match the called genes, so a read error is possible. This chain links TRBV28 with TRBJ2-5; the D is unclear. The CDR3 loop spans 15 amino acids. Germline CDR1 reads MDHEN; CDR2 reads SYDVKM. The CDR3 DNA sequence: TGTGCCAGCAGTCCGCATATGACCCGACAAGAGACCCTGTACTTC. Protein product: CASSPHMTRQETLYF.

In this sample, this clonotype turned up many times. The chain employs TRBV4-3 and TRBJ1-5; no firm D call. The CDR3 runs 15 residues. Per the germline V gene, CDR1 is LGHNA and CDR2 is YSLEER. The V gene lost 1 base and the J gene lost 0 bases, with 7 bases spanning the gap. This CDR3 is CASSQGRDSNQPQHF. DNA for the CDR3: TGCGCCAGCAGCCAAGGGAGAGATAGCAATCAGCCCCAGCATTTT.

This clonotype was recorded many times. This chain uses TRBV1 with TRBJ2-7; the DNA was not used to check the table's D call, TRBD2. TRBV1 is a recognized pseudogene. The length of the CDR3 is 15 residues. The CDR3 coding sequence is TGCACCAGCAGCCGTCCACTAGCCCACCCCGCCGAGCAGTACTTC. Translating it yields CTSSRPLAHPAEQYF.

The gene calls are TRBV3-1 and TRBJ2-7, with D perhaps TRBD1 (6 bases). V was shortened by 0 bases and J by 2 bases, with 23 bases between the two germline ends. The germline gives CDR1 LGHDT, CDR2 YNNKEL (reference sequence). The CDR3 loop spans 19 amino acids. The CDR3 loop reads CASSQEARWGRINPYEQYF. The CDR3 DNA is TGTGCCAGCAGCCAAGAAGCTCGCTGGGGGCGAATCAATCCCTACGAGCAGTACTTC.

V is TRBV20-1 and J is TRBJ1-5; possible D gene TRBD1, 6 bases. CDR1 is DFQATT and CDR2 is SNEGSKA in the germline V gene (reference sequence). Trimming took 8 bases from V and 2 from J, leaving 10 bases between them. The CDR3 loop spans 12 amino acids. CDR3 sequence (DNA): TGCAGTCCATACAGGGGCAATCAGCCCCAGCATTTT. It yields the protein CSPYRGNQPQHF.

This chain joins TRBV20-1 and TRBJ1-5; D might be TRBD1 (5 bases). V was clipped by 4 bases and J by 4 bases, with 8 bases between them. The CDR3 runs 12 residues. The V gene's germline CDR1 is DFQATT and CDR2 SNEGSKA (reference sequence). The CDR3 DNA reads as TGCAGTGCTATAGACAGTAATCAGCCCCAGCATTTT. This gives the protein CSAIDSNQPQHF.

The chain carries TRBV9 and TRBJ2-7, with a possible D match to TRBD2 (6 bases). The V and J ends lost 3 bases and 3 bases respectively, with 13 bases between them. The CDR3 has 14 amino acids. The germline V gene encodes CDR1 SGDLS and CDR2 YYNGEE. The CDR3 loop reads CASSALQEGYEQYF. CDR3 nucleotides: TGTGCCAGCAGCGCTCTACAGGAGGGCTACGAGCAGTACTTC.

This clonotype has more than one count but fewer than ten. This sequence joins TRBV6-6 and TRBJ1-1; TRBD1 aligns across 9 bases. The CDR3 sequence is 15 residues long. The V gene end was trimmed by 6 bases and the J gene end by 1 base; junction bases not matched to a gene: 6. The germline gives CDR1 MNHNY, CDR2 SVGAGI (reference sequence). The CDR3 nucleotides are TGTGCCAGCAGAACAGGGGGCTTCGGGAACACTGAAGCTTTCTTT. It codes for CASRTGGFGNTEAFF.

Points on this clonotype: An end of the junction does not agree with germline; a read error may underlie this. The CDR3 DNA sequence: TGTGCCAGCAGTTCTCAGGACAGGAGGACTGTCTTC. Protein sequence: CASSSQDRRTVF. The J gene is TRBJ2-7, the V gene TRBV6-5; TRBD1 aligns across 7 bases. CDR3 length: 12 amino acids. In germline, CDR1 is MNHEY, CDR2 SVGAGI.